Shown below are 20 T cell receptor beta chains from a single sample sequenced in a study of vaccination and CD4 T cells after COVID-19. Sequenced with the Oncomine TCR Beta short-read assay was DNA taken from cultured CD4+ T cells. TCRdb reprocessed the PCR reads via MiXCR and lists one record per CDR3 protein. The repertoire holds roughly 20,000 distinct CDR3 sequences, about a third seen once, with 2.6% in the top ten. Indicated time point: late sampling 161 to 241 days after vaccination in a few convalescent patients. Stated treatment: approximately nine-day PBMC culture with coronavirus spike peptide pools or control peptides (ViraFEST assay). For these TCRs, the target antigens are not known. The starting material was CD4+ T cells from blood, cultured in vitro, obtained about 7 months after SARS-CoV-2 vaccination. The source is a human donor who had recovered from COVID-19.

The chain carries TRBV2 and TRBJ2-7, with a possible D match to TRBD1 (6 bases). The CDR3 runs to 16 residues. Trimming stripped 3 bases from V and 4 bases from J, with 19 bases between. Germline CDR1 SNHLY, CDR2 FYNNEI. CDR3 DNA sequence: TGTGCCAGCAGTGATGATACAGGGCTGAAAGGGTACGAGCAGTACTTC. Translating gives CASSDDTGLKGYEQYF.

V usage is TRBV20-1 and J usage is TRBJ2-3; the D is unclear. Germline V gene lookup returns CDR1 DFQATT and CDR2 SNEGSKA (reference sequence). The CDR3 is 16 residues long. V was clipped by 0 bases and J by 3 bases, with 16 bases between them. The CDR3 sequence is CSARDRLRPKTDTQYF. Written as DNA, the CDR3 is TGCAGTGCTAGAGACCGACTGAGACCTAAGACAGATACGCAGTATTTT.

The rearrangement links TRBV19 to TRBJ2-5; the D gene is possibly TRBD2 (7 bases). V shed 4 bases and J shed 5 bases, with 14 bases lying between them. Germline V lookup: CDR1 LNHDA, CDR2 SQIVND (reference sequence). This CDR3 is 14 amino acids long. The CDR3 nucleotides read TGTGCCAGTAGTACCCAGGGGAGGGGGGAGACCCAGTACTTC. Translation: CASSTQGRGETQYF.

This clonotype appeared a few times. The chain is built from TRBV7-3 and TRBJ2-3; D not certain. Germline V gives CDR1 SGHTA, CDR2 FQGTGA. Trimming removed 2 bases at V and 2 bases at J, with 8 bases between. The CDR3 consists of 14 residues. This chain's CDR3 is CASSLGDYTDTQYF. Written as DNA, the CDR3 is TGTGCCAGCAGCTTAGGGGATTACACAGATACGCAGTATTTT.

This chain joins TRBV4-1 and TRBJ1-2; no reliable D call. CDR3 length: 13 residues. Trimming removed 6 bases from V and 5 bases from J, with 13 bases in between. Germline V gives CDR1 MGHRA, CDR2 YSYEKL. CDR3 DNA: TGCGCCAGCAGTCCCGACACGTCTTATGGCTACACCTTC. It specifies CASSPDTSYGYTF.

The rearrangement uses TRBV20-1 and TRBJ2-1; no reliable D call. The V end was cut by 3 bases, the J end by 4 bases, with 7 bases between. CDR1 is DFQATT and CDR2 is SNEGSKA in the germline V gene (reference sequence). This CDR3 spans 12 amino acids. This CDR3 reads CSASPQYNEQFF. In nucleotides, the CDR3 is TGCAGTGCTAGTCCCCAATACAATGAGCAGTTCTTC.

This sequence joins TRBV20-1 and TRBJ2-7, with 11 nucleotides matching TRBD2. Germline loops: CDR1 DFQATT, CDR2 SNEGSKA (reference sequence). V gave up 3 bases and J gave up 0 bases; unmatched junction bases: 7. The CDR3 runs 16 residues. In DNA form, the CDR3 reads TGCAGTGCTAGGCGGCTAGCGGGAGGCCGCTCCTACGAGCAGTACTTC. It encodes CSARRLAGGRSYEQYF.

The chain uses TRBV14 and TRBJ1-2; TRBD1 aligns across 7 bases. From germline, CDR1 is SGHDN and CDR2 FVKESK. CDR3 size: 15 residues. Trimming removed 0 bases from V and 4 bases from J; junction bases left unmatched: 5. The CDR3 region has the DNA TGTGCCAGCAGCCAAGAATTGGGACAGATCTATGGCTACACCTTC. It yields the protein CASSQELGQIYGYTF.

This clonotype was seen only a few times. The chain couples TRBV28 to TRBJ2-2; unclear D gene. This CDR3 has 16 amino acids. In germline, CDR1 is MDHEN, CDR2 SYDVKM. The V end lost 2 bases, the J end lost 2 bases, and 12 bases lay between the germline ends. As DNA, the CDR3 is TGTGCCAGCAGTTTAGCGGCGTTATCTAACACCGGGGAGCTGTTTTTT. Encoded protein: CASSLAALSNTGELFF.

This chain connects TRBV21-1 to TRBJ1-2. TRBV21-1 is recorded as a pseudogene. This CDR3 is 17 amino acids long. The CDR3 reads CASSNKAIRPPNYGYTF. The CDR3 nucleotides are TGTGCCAGCAGCAACAAAGCTATCCGGCCTCCAAACTATGGCTACACCTTC.

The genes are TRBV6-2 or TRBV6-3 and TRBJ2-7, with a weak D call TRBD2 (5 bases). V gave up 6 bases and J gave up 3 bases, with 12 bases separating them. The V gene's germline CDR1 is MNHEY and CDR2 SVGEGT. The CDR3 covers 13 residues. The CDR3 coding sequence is TGTGCCAGCAGGCGTACTAGTTACTACGAGCAGTACTTC. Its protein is CASRRTSYYEQYF.

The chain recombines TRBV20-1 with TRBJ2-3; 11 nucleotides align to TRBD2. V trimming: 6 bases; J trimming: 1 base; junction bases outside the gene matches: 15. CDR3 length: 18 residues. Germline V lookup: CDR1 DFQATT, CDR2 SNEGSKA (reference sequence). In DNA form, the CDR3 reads TGCAGTGCCCCACCGGGACTAGCGGTTGGTTGGGGCACAGATACGCAGTATTTT. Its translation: CSAPPGLAVGWGTDTQYF.

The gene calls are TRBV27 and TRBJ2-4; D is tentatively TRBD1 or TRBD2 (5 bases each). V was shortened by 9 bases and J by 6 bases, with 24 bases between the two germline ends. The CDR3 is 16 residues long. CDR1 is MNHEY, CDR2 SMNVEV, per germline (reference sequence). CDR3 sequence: CASPILGGAPLNIQYF. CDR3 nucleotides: TGTGCCAGTCCGATCCTTGGGGGAGCACCCCTAAACATTCAGTACTTC.

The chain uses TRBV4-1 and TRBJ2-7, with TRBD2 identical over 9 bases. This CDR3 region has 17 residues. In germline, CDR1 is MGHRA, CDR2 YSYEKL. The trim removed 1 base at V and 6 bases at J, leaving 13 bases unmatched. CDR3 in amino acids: CASSQGQGGRAGFEQYF. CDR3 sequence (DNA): TGCGCCAGCAGCCAAGGCCAGGGCGGGAGGGCCGGGTTCGAGCAGTACTTC.

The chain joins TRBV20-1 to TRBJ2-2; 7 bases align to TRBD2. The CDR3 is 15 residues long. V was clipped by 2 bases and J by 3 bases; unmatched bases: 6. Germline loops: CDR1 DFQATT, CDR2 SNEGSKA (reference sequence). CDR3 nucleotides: TGCAGTGCTAGACGCGGGGGATTGGACACCGGGGAGCTGTTTTTT. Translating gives CSARRGGLDTGELFF.

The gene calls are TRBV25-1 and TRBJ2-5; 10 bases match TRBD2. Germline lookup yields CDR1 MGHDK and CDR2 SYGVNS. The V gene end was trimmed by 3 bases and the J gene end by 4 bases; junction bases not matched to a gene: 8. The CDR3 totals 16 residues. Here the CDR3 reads CASSDPPSSGRETQYF. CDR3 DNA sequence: TGTGCCAGCAGTGATCCCCCGTCTAGCGGGAGAGAGACCCAGTACTTC.

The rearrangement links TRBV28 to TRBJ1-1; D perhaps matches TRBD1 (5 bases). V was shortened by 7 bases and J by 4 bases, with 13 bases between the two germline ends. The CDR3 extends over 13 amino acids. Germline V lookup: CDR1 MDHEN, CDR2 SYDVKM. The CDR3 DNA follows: TGTGCCAGCAAACTCAGGGTGGGCACTGAAGCTTTCTTT. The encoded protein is CASKLRVGTEAFF.

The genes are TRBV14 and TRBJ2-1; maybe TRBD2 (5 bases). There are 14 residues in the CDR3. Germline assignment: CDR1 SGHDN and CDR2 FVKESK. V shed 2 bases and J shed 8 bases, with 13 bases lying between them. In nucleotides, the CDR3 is TGTGCCAGCAGCCAACTTGCGTTGGACTATGAGCAGTTCTTC. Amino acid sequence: CASSQLALDYEQFF.

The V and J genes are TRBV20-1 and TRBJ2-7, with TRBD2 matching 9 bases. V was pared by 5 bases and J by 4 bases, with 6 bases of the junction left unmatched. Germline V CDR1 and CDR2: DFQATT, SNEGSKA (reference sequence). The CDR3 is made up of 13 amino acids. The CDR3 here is CSAVAGAKYEQYF. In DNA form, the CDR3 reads TGCAGTGCTGTAGCGGGAGCGAAGTACGAGCAGTACTTC.

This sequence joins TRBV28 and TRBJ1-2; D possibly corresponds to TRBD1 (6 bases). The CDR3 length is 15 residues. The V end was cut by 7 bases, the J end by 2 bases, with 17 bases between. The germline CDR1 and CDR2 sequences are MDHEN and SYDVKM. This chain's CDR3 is CASKTTGSGNYGYTF. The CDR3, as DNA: TGTGCCAGCAAAACCACAGGGAGTGGAAACTATGGCTACACCTTC.